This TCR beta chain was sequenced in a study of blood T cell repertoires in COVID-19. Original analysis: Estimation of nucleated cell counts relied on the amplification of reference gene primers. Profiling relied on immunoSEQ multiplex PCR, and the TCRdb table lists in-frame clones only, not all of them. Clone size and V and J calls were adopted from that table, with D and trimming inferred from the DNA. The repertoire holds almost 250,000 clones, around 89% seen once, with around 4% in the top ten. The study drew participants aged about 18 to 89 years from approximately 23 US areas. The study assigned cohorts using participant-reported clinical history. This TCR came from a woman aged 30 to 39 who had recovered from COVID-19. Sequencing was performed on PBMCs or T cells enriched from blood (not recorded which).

CDR3 nucleotide sequence: TGTGCCAGCAGCTTAGGTGACAGGCCACAAGATGAGCAGTTCTTC. Its protein is CASSLGDRPQDEQFF. The rearrangement uses TRBV7-9 and TRBJ2-1; a possible D gene is TRBD1 (6 bases). Trimming pared 1 base from V and 8 bases from J, leaving 15 bases between. The CDR3 consists of 15 residues. CDR1 and CDR2 from the germline V gene are SEHNR and FQNEAQ (reference sequence).